This entry concerns a single T cell receptor (beta chain). Its specificity is not known. The CDR3 totals 18 residues. V was trimmed by 3 bases and J by 0 bases, leaving 20 bases between them. Germline CDR1 is SNHLY and CDR2 is FYNNEI. The data belong to a study of T cells in localized non-small cell lung cancer. Whole-study findings and limits: Median detection of top 100 tumor clones in adjacent lung was 57 clones.

Sequencing used immunoSEQ multiplex PCR; TCRdb keeps in-frame clones, though not all of them. The sample holds around 83,000 clones; roughly 87% are singletons and the top ten take approximately 15%. This TCR was sampled from a man aged 35 to 69 with stage I squamous cell lung carcinoma. V is TRBV2 and J is TRBJ1-1, with D unclear. The sample was peripheral blood, taken before any cancer treatment. CDR3 sequence: CASSDLFMDAKLNTEAFF. The DNA of the CDR3 is TGTGCCAGCAGTGATCTATTTATGGACGCGAAGCTGAACACTGAAGCTTTCTTT. Looking up the rest from reference TRBV2 and TRBJ1-1 gives the full variable domain: EPEVTQTPSHQVTQMGQEVILRCVPISNHLYFYWYRQILGQKVEFLVSFYNNEISEKSEIFDDQFSVERPDGSNFTLKIRSTKLEDSAMYFCASSDLFMDAKLNTEAFFGQGTRLTVV.